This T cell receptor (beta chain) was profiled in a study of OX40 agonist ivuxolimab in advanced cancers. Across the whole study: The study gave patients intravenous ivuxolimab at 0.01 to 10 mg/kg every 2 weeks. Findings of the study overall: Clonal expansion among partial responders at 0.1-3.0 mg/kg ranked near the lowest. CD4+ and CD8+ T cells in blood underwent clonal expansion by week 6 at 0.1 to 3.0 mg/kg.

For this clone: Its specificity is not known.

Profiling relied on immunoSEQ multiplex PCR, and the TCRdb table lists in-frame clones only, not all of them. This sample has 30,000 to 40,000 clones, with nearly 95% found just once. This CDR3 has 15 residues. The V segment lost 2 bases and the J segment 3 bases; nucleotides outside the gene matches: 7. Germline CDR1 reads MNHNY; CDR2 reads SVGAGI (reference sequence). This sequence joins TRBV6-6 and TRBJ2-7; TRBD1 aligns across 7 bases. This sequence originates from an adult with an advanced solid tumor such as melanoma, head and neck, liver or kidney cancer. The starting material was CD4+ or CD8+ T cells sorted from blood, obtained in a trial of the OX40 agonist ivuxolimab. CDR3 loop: CASSYGAGGLYEQYF. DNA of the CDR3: TGTGCCAGCAGTTACGGGGCAGGGGGTCTCTACGAGCAGTACTTC.